The entry that follows covers one T cell receptor beta chain sequence. Together with a sample-barcoded 5' primer, a J-beta primer mix was included in a second PCR lasting about 6 to 11 cycles. Each of the cDNA molecules was tagged by a template-switch adaptor with 12 random nucleotides. TCRdb called the 5' RACE reads again in MiXCR, with one record for every CDR3 protein. The sample yields roughly 1.5 million distinct CDR3 sequences, approximately 43% seen once. The sample originates from a study of blood T cells in healthy people across ages. The total RNA that was extracted per sample amounted to at least 5 micrograms. The clonotype originates from a woman in her late teens or twenties in good health. Sequencing input: blood.

The CDR3 DNA follows: TGTGCCAGTACCCAGGACCTGGGGAATCAGCCCCAGCATTTT. This codes for CASTQDLGNQPQHF. The rearrangement joins TRBV19 to TRBJ1-5; D call uncertain. V was pared by 7 bases and J by 4 bases, with 14 bases between. CDR1 and CDR2 (germline): LNHDA, SQIVND (reference sequence). CDR3 size: 14 residues.